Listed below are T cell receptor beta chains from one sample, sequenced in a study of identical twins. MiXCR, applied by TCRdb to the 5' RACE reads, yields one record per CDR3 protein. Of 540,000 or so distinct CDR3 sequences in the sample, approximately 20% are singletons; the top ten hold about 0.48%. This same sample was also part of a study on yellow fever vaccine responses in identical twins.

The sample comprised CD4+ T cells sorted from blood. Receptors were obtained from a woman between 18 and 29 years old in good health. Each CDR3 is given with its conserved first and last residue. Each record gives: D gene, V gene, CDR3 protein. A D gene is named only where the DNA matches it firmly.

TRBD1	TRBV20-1	CSAIRQGIGEKLFF
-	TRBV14	CASSPVTYEQYF
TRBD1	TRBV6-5	CASSYARQGAGNEQFF
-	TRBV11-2	CASSLVWGAQETQYF
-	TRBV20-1	CSAQTGTGNIQYF
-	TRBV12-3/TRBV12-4	CASSPPGTNTGELFF
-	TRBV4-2	CASSQEFTYSYNEQFF
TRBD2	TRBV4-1	CASSPSSGGTDTQYF
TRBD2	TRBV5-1	CASSSTSGRLRETQYF
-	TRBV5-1	CASTRSVQETQYF
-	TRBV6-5	CASSYGGGHRSGELFF
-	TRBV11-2	CASSLYGLRAGQYF
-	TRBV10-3	CAISPLEGTNEKLFF
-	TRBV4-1	CASSHPWGDPVGYTF
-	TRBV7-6	CASSLQALPYNEQFF
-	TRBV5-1	CASSLGGSLNEKLFF